A selection of T cell receptor beta chains follows, all from one sample in a study of T cell changes during pregnancy in multiple sclerosis. The table came from immunoSEQ multiplex PCR; TCRdb's copy has only in-frame clones and leaves some out. This table holds more than 30,000 clones, roughly 90% found once. The sequencing here drew on CD8+ T cells from peripheral blood mononuclear cells, taken in the first trimester of pregnancy. These receptors all stem from a female donor with multiple sclerosis, enrolled in a pregnancy study. Each CDR3 is given with its conserved first and last residue. A D gene is named only where the DNA matches it firmly. Rows may omit the clone size; those that give it use once, few, many or a size class.

clone_size	j_call	v_call	d_call	cdr3_nt	cdr3_aa
-	TRBJ2-3	TRBV6-5	-	TGTGCCGCCTTGGACAGCCGAGATACGCAGTATTTT	CAALDSRDTQYF
-	TRBJ1-3	TRBV28	-	TGTGCCAGCAGTAACCGGGACTCGAGGCCTATCCAACCCATTGACACCATATATTTT	CASSNRDSRPIQPIDTIYF
-	TRBJ1-1	TRBV7-9	-	TGTGCCAGCAGCTTAGAAAGGCAGGGTGCTTTCTTT	CASSLERQGAFF
-	TRBJ2-1	TRBV6-1	-	TGTGCCAGCAGTGAAGGGAGGGGTGGGGGCTACAATGAGCAGTTCTTC	CASSEGRGGGYNEQFF
-	TRBJ2-1	TRBV7-2	TRBD2	TGTGCCAGCAGTCTAGGTGTGACTAGCGGGTACAATGAGCAGTTCTTC	CASSLGVTSGYNEQFF
once	TRBJ2-7	TRBV5-1	TRBD2	TGCGCCAGCAGCTTGGTAGCGGGAGGGCCCTACGAGCAGTACTTC	CASSLVAGGPYEQYF
-	TRBJ2-7	TRBV15	-	TGTGCCACCAGCAGCGGCGGGACCACCTACGAGCAGTACTTC	CATSSGGTTYEQYF
-	TRBJ2-5	TRBV11-2	-	TGTGCCAGCAGCTCCTGGACTGAACAAGAGACCCAGTACTTC	CASSSWTEQETQYF
once	TRBJ2-2	TRBV19	-	TGTGCCAGTAGCCTGGGGCCCAGCGTGGAGCTGTTTTTT	CASSLGPSVELFF
-	TRBJ2-7	TRBV27	TRBD2	TGTGCCAGCAGCCGCGGGACTAGCGGGAGGTACGAGCAGTACTTC	CASSRGTSGRYEQYF
-	TRBJ1-2	TRBV7-2	TRBD1	TGTGCCAGCAGCTGGGACAGGGCAATTACTAACTATGGCTACACCTTC	CASSWDRAITNYGYTF
-	TRBJ2-7	TRBV27	TRBD2	TGTGCCAGCAGGCCAGCGGGAGAAGTTTCCGAGCAGTACTTC	CASRPAGEVSEQYF
-	TRBJ2-1	TRBV29-1	-	TGCAGCGTCCAACGAGGAACGACCCGCAATGAGCAGTTCTTC	CSVQRGTTRNEQFF
-	TRBJ2-7	TRBV2	TRBD1	TGTGCCAGCAGTGAGGCAGGGGGTATTTACGAGCAGTACTTC	CASSEAGGIYEQYF
-	TRBJ2-7	TRBV2	-	TGTGCCAGCAAGTGGCGGACAGAGACCTACGAGCAGTACTTC	CASKWRTETYEQYF
-	TRBJ1-1	TRBV5-5	-	TGTGCCAGCAGCTCGCGGGGGAATGAAGCTTTCTTT	CASSSRGNEAFF
-	TRBJ2-3	TRBV11-3	-	TGTGCCAGCAGCCAAGAGATGAGACTAGATACGCAGTATTTT	CASSQEMRLDTQYF